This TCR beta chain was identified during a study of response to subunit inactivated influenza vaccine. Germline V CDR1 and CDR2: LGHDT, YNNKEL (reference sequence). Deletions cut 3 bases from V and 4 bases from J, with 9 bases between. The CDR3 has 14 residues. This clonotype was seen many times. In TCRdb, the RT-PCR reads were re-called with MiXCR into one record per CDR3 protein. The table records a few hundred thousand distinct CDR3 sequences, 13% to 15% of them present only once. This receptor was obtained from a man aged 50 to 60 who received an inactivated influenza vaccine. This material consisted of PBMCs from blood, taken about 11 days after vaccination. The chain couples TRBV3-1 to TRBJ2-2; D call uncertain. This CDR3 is CASSQPQFTGELFF. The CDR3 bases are TGTGCCAGCAGCCAGCCTCAGTTCACCGGGGAGCTGTTTTTT.